This entry lists 26 T cell receptor beta chains sequenced from one sample in a study of T cells in Graves' hyperthyroidism and ophthalmopathy. It was RNA transcripts that yielded the amplified TCR beta CDR3 regions. First-round RT-PCR of the TCR CDR3 relied on the HTBI primer set. TCRdb redid the calling of the multiplex PCR reads with MiXCR, one entry per CDR3 protein. Altogether around 600,000 distinct CDR3 sequences are present, 15% to 18% being singletons, with the ten largest covering under 8%. The sequenced sample consisted of blood. These receptors were taken from a woman in her 30s with Graves' hyperthyroidism.

This clonotype showed up many times. V and J are TRBV12-3 or TRBV12-4 and TRBJ1-2, with a weak D call TRBD1 (6 bases). V lost 6 bases to trimming and J lost 4 bases, with 18 bases between them. This CDR3 comprises 15 residues. CDR3 in amino acids: CASSLGLGQTYGYTF. DNA of the CDR3: TGTGCCAGCAGCTTGGGGCTCGGACAGACCTATGGCTACACCTTC.

This chain uses TRBV28 with TRBJ1-2; 9 bases line up with TRBD1. CDR3 length: 18 amino acids. The V gene's germline CDR1 is MDHEN and CDR2 SYDVKM. Trimming removed 6 bases from V and 12 bases from J; junction bases left unmatched: 26. The chain's CDR3 is CASSPLLNRGRGNRGHTF. CDR3 bases: TGTGCCAGCAGCCCGCTGTTGAACAGGGGGCGGGGGAATCGGGGCCACACCTTC.

This clonotype was detected once. V gene TRBV7-2 combines with J gene TRBJ2-2; D not resolved. Germline CDR1 is SGHTA and CDR2 is FQGNSA. V was trimmed by 5 bases and J by 4 bases, leaving 11 bases between them. CDR3 size: 14 residues. The CDR3: CASSPRATTGELFF. The CDR3, as DNA: TGTGCCAGCAGCCCTCGGGCAACCACCGGGGAGCTGTTTTTT.

This rearrangement joins TRBV7-2 to TRBJ1-3; 8 positions match TRBD1. J was trimmed by 0 bases and V by 5 bases; bases with no gene match: 6. This CDR3 is 16 amino acids long. The V gene's germline CDR1 is SGHTA and CDR2 FQGNSA. The CDR3 here is CASSPWGQASGNTIYF. CDR3 bases: TGTGCCAGCAGCCCTTGGGGACAGGCCTCTGGAAACACCATATATTTT.

This chain uses TRBV7-2 with TRBJ1-2, with no clear D. The germline V gene encodes CDR1 SGHTA and CDR2 FQGNSA. Trimming cost V 5 bases and J 1 base, with 11 bases left between them. The CDR3 runs 14 residues. CDR3 protein: CASSAPNLNYGYTF. DNA of the CDR3: TGTGCCAGCAGCGCCCCGAACCTTAACTATGGCTACACCTTC.

The sample holds a few counts of this clonotype. The rearrangement uses TRBV3-1 and TRBJ2-1; perhaps TRBD2 as D (5 bases). The CDR3 runs to 14 residues. Deletions cut 8 bases from V and 4 bases from J, with 15 bases between. CDR1 is LGHDT, CDR2 YNNKEL, per germline (reference sequence). The CDR3 loop reads CASRAQDLYNEQFF. The CDR3 DNA follows: TGTGCCAGCCGGGCCCAGGACTTGTACAATGAGCAGTTCTTC.

CDR3 protein: CASSLVRGVGYTF. In DNA, the CDR3 is TGTGCCAGCAGCTTGGTACGGGGTGTGGGCTACACCTTC. The chain couples TRBV11-1 to TRBJ1-2; D is unresolved. This CDR3 region has 13 residues. CDR1 is SGHAT, CDR2 FQDESV, per germline (reference sequence). The germline V and J ends were trimmed by 3 bases and 8 bases, with 13 bases remaining between them.

The table lists this clonotype with many counts. This chain links TRBV27 with TRBJ1-5, with 7 bases that match TRBD1. The trim removed 5 bases at V and 4 bases at J, leaving 8 bases unmatched. The CDR3 consists of 15 residues. The V gene's germline CDR1 is MNHEY and CDR2 SMNVEV (reference sequence). CDR3 in amino acids: CASSRGDSRNQPQHF. DNA for the CDR3: TGTGCCAGCAGTAGAGGGGACAGTCGGAATCAGCCCCAGCATTTT.

The chain uses TRBV4-3 and TRBJ1-5; D remains ambiguous. The germline CDR1 and CDR2 sequences are LGHNA and YSLEER. The V end was cut by 0 bases, the J end by 3 bases, with 3 bases between. This CDR3 has 13 residues. The CDR3, as DNA: TGCGCCAGCAGCCAAGATTTCAATCAGCCCCAGCATTTT. This translates into CASSQDFNQPQHF.

The gene calls are TRBV20-1 and TRBJ2-2; 7 bases are shared with TRBD2. The CDR3 runs 12 residues. Germline loops: CDR1 DFQATT, CDR2 SNEGSKA (reference sequence). With 1 base clipped from V and 11 bases from J, the junction kept 4 bases outside the gene matches. The CDR3 DNA follows: TGCAGTGCTAGAGGACTAGCTGGAGAGCTGTTTTTT. Protein product: CSARGLAGELFF.

The chain links TRBV6-1 to TRBJ2-5, with D hard to call. The germline V gene encodes CDR1 MNHNS and CDR2 SASEGT. This CDR3 comprises 15 residues. The V gene lost 4 bases and the J gene lost 5 bases, with 17 bases spanning the gap. The CDR3 DNA reads TGTGCCAGCAGTGTCTCTAGAGAAGGGTGGGAGACCCAGTACTTC. Translating gives CASSVSREGWETQYF.

This clonotype was recorded at least ten times. DNA of the CDR3: TGCGCCAGCAGCTTGTCCCCGTCCGGGACAGGACCTTCCGAGCAGTACTTC. It specifies CASSLSPSGTGPSEQYF. This chain connects TRBV5-1 to TRBJ2-7; TRBD1 matches 8 bases. Germline-derived CDR1 and CDR2 are SGHRS and YFSETQ. The CDR3 has 17 amino acids. Trimming cost V 1 base and J 6 bases; bases outside gene matches: 15.

This clonotype was detected a few times. This chain links TRBV19 with TRBJ2-1, with 9 bases lining up with TRBD1. The length of the CDR3 is 14 residues. CDR1 and CDR2 from the germline V gene are LNHDA and SQIVND (reference sequence). DNA for the CDR3: TGTGCTACCTGGGACAGGGCCAACTACAATGAGCAGTTCTTC. Translation gives CATWDRANYNEQFF.

This clonotype was seen a handful of times. The chain carries TRBV12-3 or TRBV12-4 and TRBJ2-3, with D possibly called TRBD1 or TRBD2 (5 bases each). V lost 3 bases and J lost 4, with 8 bases in between. The CDR3 runs 13 residues. The CDR3 bases are TGTGCCAGCAGTTTTGGGGGTCCAGATACGCAGTATTTT. The encoded protein is CASSFGGPDTQYF.

This clonotype has at least ten counts. The rearrangement joins TRBV20-1 to TRBJ1-3, with TRBD1 matching over 7 bases. CDR1 is DFQATT, CDR2 SNEGSKA, per germline (reference sequence). The CDR3 consists of 12 residues. Germline trimming cut 5 bases from V and 8 bases from J; bases unmatched to any gene: 6. CDR3 protein: CSAAGGWDTIYF. In nucleotides, the CDR3 is TGCAGTGCTGCAGGGGGGTGGGACACCATATATTTT.

In this sample, this clonotype turned up many times. The chain links TRBV27 to TRBJ1-2, with TRBD1 as a possible D gene (6 bases). CDR1 and CDR2 from the germline V gene are MNHEY and SMNVEV (reference sequence). Trimming took 0 bases from V and 4 from J, leaving 12 bases between them. This CDR3 has 15 amino acids. In nucleotides, the CDR3 is TGTGCCAGCAGTTTATCGGGGGGGCAAGGCTATGGCTACACCTTC. Protein product: CASSLSGGQGYGYTF.

The chain is built from TRBV27 and TRBJ1-4; D gene unclear. The CDR3 consists of 15 residues. Germline V gene lookup returns CDR1 MNHEY and CDR2 SMNVEV (reference sequence). The V end was cut by 3 bases, the J end by 7 bases, with 15 bases between. The CDR3, as DNA: TGTGCCAGCAGTTTGTCGACGACGGGCCGTGAAAAACTGTTTTTT. Its protein product is CASSLSTTGREKLFF. The full variable domain, with the rest looked up from reference TRBV27 and TRBJ1-4, is EAQVTQNPRYLITVTGKKLTVTCSQNMNHEYMSWYRQDPGLGLRQIYYSMNVEVTDKGDVPEGYKVSRKEKRNFPLILESPSPNQTSLYFCASSLSTTGREKLFFGSGTQLSVL.

The V gene is TRBV6-1, the J gene TRBJ2-3; D remains unclear. From germline, CDR1 is MNHNS and CDR2 SASEGT. Trimming shortened V by 3 bases and J by 5 bases, and 15 bases separated the two germline ends. This CDR3 has 15 residues. The CDR3 is CASSDGVVIRDTQYF. CDR3 DNA sequence: TGTGCCAGCAGTGACGGAGTTGTGATTAGAGATACGCAGTATTTT.

This clonotype was recorded many times. The V and J genes are TRBV6-5 and TRBJ1-5, with 8 bases fitting TRBD1. From germline, CDR1 is MNHEY and CDR2 SVGAGI. The junction had 4 bases not matched to a gene; V was cut back by 7 bases and J by 5 bases. The CDR3 sequence is 13 residues long. The CDR3 loop is CASTSDRDQPQHF. In DNA form, the CDR3 reads TGTGCCAGCACTTCGGACAGGGATCAGCCCCAGCATTTT.

This clonotype was seen many times. The chain links TRBV2 to TRBJ2-2; D tentatively fits TRBD1 or TRBD2 (6 bases each). The V and J ends lost 6 bases and 3 bases respectively, with 14 bases between them. The CDR3 covers 15 residues. CDR1 is SNHLY and CDR2 is FYNNEI in the germline V gene. Written as DNA, the CDR3 is TGTGCCAGCAGCGTGGTGGGGGGCGACACCGGGGAGCTGTTTTTT. Its protein product is CASSVVGGDTGELFF.

This clonotype was detected many times. The chain uses TRBV18 and TRBJ1-5, with unresolved D. CDR1 is KGHSH and CDR2 is LQKENI in the germline V gene. The CDR3 sequence is 16 residues long. The V gene lost 2 bases and the J gene lost 4 bases, with 15 bases spanning the gap. The CDR3 spells CASSPWAITENQPQHF. In nucleotides, the CDR3 is TGTGCCAGCTCACCATGGGCTATCACGGAGAATCAGCCCCAGCATTTT.

The chain recombines TRBV6-1 with TRBJ1-2; D remains ambiguous. Germline V gene sequence: CDR1 MNHNS, CDR2 SASEGT. The CDR3 consists of 11 residues. V lost 5 bases and J lost 10, with 11 bases in between. CDR3 in DNA: TGTGCCAGCAGTTCCGGAGGAGACTACACCTTC. Encoded protein: CASSSGGDYTF.

This clonotype was detected ten times or more. This chain links TRBV20-1 with TRBJ2-7, with D unclear. Trimming stripped 0 bases from V and 2 bases from J, with 14 bases between. CDR1 DFQATT and CDR2 SNEGSKA come from the germline V gene (reference sequence). CDR3 length: 15 amino acids. CDR3 region: CSARDVAGRPYEQYF. CDR3 DNA: TGCAGTGCTAGAGACGTGGCAGGAAGACCCTACGAGCAGTACTTC.

This clonotype was counted at least ten times. The chain recombines TRBV6-1 with TRBJ2-7; 7 bases are a match to TRBD1. CDR1 is MNHNS, CDR2 SASEGT, per germline. This CDR3 region has 14 residues. Germline trimming cut 7 bases from V and 0 bases from J; bases unmatched to any gene: 6. The CDR3 region has the DNA TGTGCCAGCATCCCGCAGGGGGACTCCTACGAGCAGTACTTC. Its protein is CASIPQGDSYEQYF.

Ten or more counts support this clonotype. The rearrangement links TRBV29-1 to TRBJ2-7; D gene unclear. Per the germline V gene, CDR1 is SQVTM and CDR2 is ANQGSEA. The ends were cut back, 3 bases at V and 0 bases at J, with 6 bases in the middle. The CDR3 runs to 12 residues. CDR3 DNA: TGCAGCGTTGAGAAGGGCTCCTACGAGCAGTACTTC. It codes for CSVEKGSYEQYF.

This chain uses TRBV27 with TRBJ2-2; D remains ambiguous. CDR3 length: 14 residues. With 3 bases removed from V and 3 bases from J, the gap between germline ends came to 8 bases. Germline lookup yields CDR1 MNHEY and CDR2 SMNVEV (reference sequence). CDR3 protein: CASSFREYTGELFF. For the CDR3, the DNA is TGTGCCAGCAGTTTTAGAGAATACACCGGGGAGCTGTTTTTT.